These 9 T cell receptor beta chains were all obtained from the same sample, sequenced in a study of T cell clones after liver transplantation. Repertoires were generated with immunoSEQ multiplex PCR, while TCRdb's copy carries only in-frame clones and drops some. The profile shows 77,000 or so clones, about 80% of them singletons. The specimen comprised CD4+ T cells from blood, sampled 12 months after liver transplant. All receptors derive from a human patient who received a liver transplant. Some T cells may possibly be graft donor cells.

CDR3 bases: TGTGCCAGCAGCTTGGCCCGTGCCACTGAAGCTTTCTTT. Residues: CASSLARATEAFF. The chain joins TRBV5-4 to TRBJ1-1, with D unclear. Germline CDR1 reads SGHNT; CDR2 reads YYREEE (reference sequence). The CDR3 runs 13 residues. V was clipped by 0 bases and J by 4 bases, with 7 bases between them.

This clone is a singleton in its sample. V gene TRBV11-2 combines with J gene TRBJ1-1, with a weak D call TRBD1 (5 bases). Germline V gives CDR1 SGHAT, CDR2 FQNNGV. V lost 5 bases and J lost 4, with 14 bases in between. The CDR3 is 14 residues long. CDR3 coding DNA: TGTGCCAGCAGCCTTGGCGGGGGAGGCACTGAAGCTTTCTTT. Translating it yields CASSLGGGGTEAFF.

In this sample, this clone turned up once. This sequence joins TRBV6-1 and TRBJ1-2; TRBD1 aligns across 10 bases. This CDR3 spans 15 amino acids. Germline assignment: CDR1 MNHNS and CDR2 SASEGT. Trimming cost V 6 bases and J 2 bases; bases outside gene matches: 6. The CDR3 is CASSPRQGANYGYTF. The CDR3 region has the DNA TGTGCCAGCAGCCCGAGACAGGGGGCCAACTATGGCTACACCTTC.

With respect to this clone: One end of the junction fails to match germline, which may point to a read error. This chain uses TRBV5-1 with TRBJ1-4; D is unclear. CDR3 length equals 14 residues. In germline, CDR1 is SGHRS, CDR2 YFSETQ. The chain's CDR3 is CASGLGKGGEKLFF. The DNA for the CDR3 is TGCGCCAGCGGCTTAGGGAAGGGAGGAGAAAAACTGTTTTTT.

The genes are TRBV10-2 and TRBJ1-2; a possible D gene is TRBD1 (6 bases). Germline V gene sequence: CDR1 WSHSY, CDR2 SAAADI. This CDR3 has 15 amino acids. The germline V and J ends were trimmed by 3 bases and 2 bases, with 13 bases remaining between them. CDR3 sequence (DNA): TGCGCCAGCAGTGACCCCAGGGGTTCGAACTATGGCTACACCTTC. As protein: CASSDPRGSNYGYTF.

This chain joins TRBV28 and TRBJ1-1; D may be TRBD1 (5 bases). Between the trimmed V and J ends, which lost 2 bases and 1 base, there was a span of 11 bases. Germline assignment: CDR1 MDHEN and CDR2 SYDVKM. The CDR3 runs to 15 residues. The CDR3 reads CASSLIVGGNTEAFF. The CDR3 nucleotides are TGTGCCAGCAGTTTAATCGTTGGGGGGAACACTGAAGCTTTCTTT.

This rearrangement joins TRBV5-4 to TRBJ2-2; D tentatively reads TRBD1 or TRBD2 (5 bases each). Germline-derived CDR1 and CDR2 are SGHNT and YYREEE (reference sequence). Trimming removed 5 bases from V and 8 bases from J, with 13 bases in between. The CDR3 contains 13 residues. The CDR3 is CASSKWGMGELFF. The CDR3 bases are TGTGCCAGCAGTAAATGGGGGATGGGGGAGCTGTTTTTT.

The chain carries TRBV7-9 and TRBJ1-1; D call uncertain. V was cut by 8 bases and J by 1 base, with 2 bases left in between. There are 10 residues in the CDR3. Germline CDR1 reads SEHNR; CDR2 reads FQNEAQ (reference sequence). The CDR3 spells CASGNTEAFF. The CDR3 DNA reads TGTGCCAGCGGGAACACTGAAGCTTTCTTT.

This chain joins TRBV6-5 and TRBJ2-7; 7 positions match TRBD2. Germline V gene sequence: CDR1 MNHEY, CDR2 SVGAGI. Trimming at V came to 6 bases and at J to 0 bases, leaving 5 bases not matched to a gene. CDR3 length equals 14 residues. The CDR3 sequence: CASRRDYSSYEQYF. CDR3 in DNA: TGTGCCAGCAGACGGGACTACAGCTCCTACGAGCAGTACTTC.